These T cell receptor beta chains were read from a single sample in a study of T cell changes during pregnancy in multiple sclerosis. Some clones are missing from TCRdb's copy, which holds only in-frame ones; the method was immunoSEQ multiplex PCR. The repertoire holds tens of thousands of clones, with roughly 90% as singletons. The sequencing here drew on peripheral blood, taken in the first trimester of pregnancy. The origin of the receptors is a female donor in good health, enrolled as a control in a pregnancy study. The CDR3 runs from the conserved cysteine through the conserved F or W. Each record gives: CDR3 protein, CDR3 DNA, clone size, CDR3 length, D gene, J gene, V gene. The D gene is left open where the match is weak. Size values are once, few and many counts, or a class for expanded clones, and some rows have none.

CDR3 protein: CASGQGDTEAFF; CDR3 DNA: TGTGCCAGCGGACAGGGGGACACTGAAGCTTTCTTT; clone size: NA; CDR3 length: 12; D gene: TRBD1; J gene: TRBJ1-1; V gene: TRBV2
CDR3 protein: CASSPMDSRNTEAFF; CDR3 DNA: TGTGCCAGCTCACCAATGGACAGCAGGAACACTGAAGCTTTCTTT; clone size: NA; CDR3 length: 15; D gene: NA; J gene: TRBJ1-1; V gene: TRBV18
CDR3 protein: CASSRSSGANVLTF; CDR3 DNA: TGTGCCAGCAGCCGGAGCTCTGGGGCCAACGTCCTGACTTTC; clone size: NA; CDR3 length: 14; D gene: NA; J gene: TRBJ2-6; V gene: TRBV27
CDR3 protein: CATAPKSGGNYGYTF; CDR3 DNA: TGTGCCACAGCCCCTAAGTCGGGGGGTAACTATGGCTACACCTTC; clone size: NA; CDR3 length: 15; D gene: NA; J gene: TRBJ1-2; V gene: TRBV9
CDR3 protein: CASSMRQGNGYTF; CDR3 DNA: TGTGCCAGTAGTATGAGACAGGGGAATGGCTACACCTTC; clone size: NA; CDR3 length: 13; D gene: TRBD1; J gene: TRBJ1-2; V gene: TRBV19
CDR3 protein: CASSIPGQEQYF; CDR3 DNA: TGTGCCAGCAGTATCCCAGGACAAGAGCAGTACTTC; clone size: once; CDR3 length: 12; D gene: NA; J gene: TRBJ2-7; V gene: TRBV28
CDR3 protein: CASSNRGRNTEAFF; CDR3 DNA: TGTGCCAGTAGTAATAGGGGGAGGAACACTGAAGCTTTCTTT; clone size: few; CDR3 length: 14; D gene: NA; J gene: TRBJ1-1; V gene: TRBV19
CDR3 protein: CASSYLYEQYF; CDR3 DNA: TGTGCCAGCAGTTACCTCTACGAGCAGTACTTC; clone size: NA; CDR3 length: 11; D gene: NA; J gene: TRBJ2-7; V gene: TRBV6-6
CDR3 protein: CAIGGASGNTIYF; CDR3 DNA: TGTGCCATTGGGGGCGCCTCTGGAAACACCATATATTTT; clone size: NA; CDR3 length: 13; D gene: NA; J gene: TRBJ1-3; V gene: TRBV19
CDR3 protein: CASSTGGSGGANEKLFF; CDR3 DNA: TGCGCCAGCAGCACTGGCGGCAGTGGGGGGGCTAATGAAAAACTGTTTTTT; clone size: NA; CDR3 length: 17; D gene: NA; J gene: TRBJ1-4; V gene: TRBV5-1
CDR3 protein: CASSRLRGTTYNEQFF; CDR3 DNA: TGTGCCAGCAGCCGCCTCCGTGGGACTACTTACAATGAGCAGTTCTTC; clone size: NA; CDR3 length: 16; D gene: TRBD2; J gene: TRBJ2-1; V gene: TRBV4-2
CDR3 protein: CASSGPGMNTEAFF; CDR3 DNA: TGTGCCAGCAGTGGTCCCGGGATGAACACTGAAGCTTTCTTT; clone size: NA; CDR3 length: 14; D gene: NA; J gene: TRBJ1-1; V gene: TRBV2
CDR3 protein: CASSLLGEHPRGETQYF; CDR3 DNA: TGCGCCAGCAGCTTGTTGGGGGAGCATCCTCGGGGGGAGACCCAGTACTTC; clone size: NA; CDR3 length: 17; D gene: NA; J gene: TRBJ2-5; V gene: TRBV5-1
CDR3 protein: CASSVVSGLNSGNTIYF; CDR3 DNA: TGTGCCAGCAGTGTGGTATCAGGACTAAACTCTGGAAACACCATATATTTT; clone size: NA; CDR3 length: 17; D gene: NA; J gene: TRBJ1-3; V gene: TRBV2
CDR3 protein: CASSLDLAGGPGVNF; CDR3 DNA: TGTGCCAGCAGCTTGGACCTAGCGGGGGGGCCGGGAGTGAACTTC; clone size: NA; CDR3 length: 15; D gene: TRBD2; J gene: TRBJ2-4; V gene: TRBV5-4
CDR3 protein: CASSLVGDGGGQYF; CDR3 DNA: TGTGCCAGCAGCTTGGTTGGGGATGGGGGAGGGCAGTACTTC; clone size: many; CDR3 length: 14; D gene: NA; J gene: TRBJ2-7; V gene: TRBV5-6
CDR3 protein: CASSPGGAGGYTF; CDR3 DNA: TGTGCCAGCAGCCCAGGGGGCGCCGGGGGCTACACCTTC; clone size: once; CDR3 length: 13; D gene: TRBD1; J gene: TRBJ1-2; V gene: TRBV7-3
CDR3 protein: CASSLPTQGADEQYF; CDR3 DNA: TGTGCCAGCAGCCTCCCCACACAGGGGGCCGACGAGCAGTACTTC; clone size: NA; CDR3 length: 15; D gene: TRBD1; J gene: TRBJ2-7; V gene: TRBV5-6
CDR3 protein: CASSSMDRGGRNEQFF; CDR3 DNA: TGTGCCAGCAGCTCCATGGACAGGGGTGGGCGCAATGAGCAGTTCTTC; clone size: NA; CDR3 length: 16; D gene: TRBD1; J gene: TRBJ2-1; V gene: TRBV5-4
CDR3 protein: CASSWAGYEQYF; CDR3 DNA: TGTGCCAGCAGCTGGGCAGGTTACGAGCAGTACTTC; clone size: NA; CDR3 length: 12; D gene: NA; J gene: TRBJ2-7; V gene: TRBV5-6
CDR3 protein: CASSGTGLVGELFF; CDR3 DNA: TGCGCCAGCAGCGGGACAGGGCTGGTCGGGGAGCTGTTTTTT; clone size: NA; CDR3 length: 14; D gene: TRBD1; J gene: TRBJ2-2; V gene: TRBV5-1
CDR3 protein: CATSGEGGSTDTQYF; CDR3 DNA: TGTGCCACCTCTGGGGAGGGAGGTAGCACAGATACGCAGTATTTT; clone size: NA; CDR3 length: 15; D gene: TRBD2; J gene: TRBJ2-3; V gene: TRBV28
CDR3 protein: CASSVPSGGRTDTQYF; CDR3 DNA: TGCGCCAGCAGCGTACCGAGCGGGGGGCGCACAGATACGCAGTATTTT; clone size: once; CDR3 length: 16; D gene: TRBD2; J gene: TRBJ2-3; V gene: TRBV5-1
CDR3 protein: CASSSISTGMNTEAFF; CDR3 DNA: TGTGCCAGCAGTTCCATCTCGACAGGCATGAACACTGAAGCTTTCTTT; clone size: NA; CDR3 length: 16; D gene: NA; J gene: TRBJ1-1; V gene: TRBV5-4
CDR3 protein: CASSPLTGTNEQFF; CDR3 DNA: TGTGCCAGCAGCCCTCTTACCGGGACAAATGAGCAGTTCTTC; clone size: NA; CDR3 length: 14; D gene: NA; J gene: TRBJ2-1; V gene: TRBV5-5
CDR3 protein: CASSHRDRGDEKLFF; CDR3 DNA: TGTGCCAGCAGCCACCGGGACAGGGGGGATGAAAAACTGTTTTTT; clone size: NA; CDR3 length: 15; D gene: TRBD1; J gene: TRBJ1-4; V gene: TRBV5-6
CDR3 protein: CASIPPGANSPLHF; CDR3 DNA: TGTGCCAGCATCCCGCCAGGGGCAAATTCACCCCTCCACTTT; clone size: NA; CDR3 length: 14; D gene: NA; J gene: TRBJ1-6; V gene: TRBV28
CDR3 protein: CATSVLAGGDPDTQYF; CDR3 DNA: TGTGCCACCAGCGTCCTAGCGGGGGGGGACCCAGATACGCAGTATTTT; clone size: NA; CDR3 length: 16; D gene: TRBD2; J gene: TRBJ2-3; V gene: TRBV15
CDR3 protein: CASSLYRTDTQYF; CDR3 DNA: TGTGCTAGCAGCTTATATCGCACAGATACGCAGTATTTT; clone size: NA; CDR3 length: 13; D gene: NA; J gene: TRBJ2-3; V gene: TRBV7-7
CDR3 protein: CASSLELAKNTGELFF; CDR3 DNA: TGCGCCAGCAGCTTGGAGCTAGCTAAGAACACCGGGGAGCTGTTTTTT; clone size: once; CDR3 length: 16; D gene: NA; J gene: TRBJ2-2; V gene: TRBV5-1
CDR3 protein: CASSLQPQGEQFF; CDR3 DNA: TGTGCCAGCAGCTTACAACCTCAGGGTGAGCAGTTCTTC; clone size: NA; CDR3 length: 13; D gene: NA; J gene: TRBJ2-1; V gene: TRBV7-2
CDR3 protein: CAWSGAGRGNTEAFF; CDR3 DNA: TGTGCCTGGAGTGGGGCAGGGAGGGGGAACACTGAAGCTTTCTTT; clone size: NA; CDR3 length: 15; D gene: NA; J gene: TRBJ1-1; V gene: TRBV30
CDR3 protein: CASSLAAGNLNEQFF; CDR3 DNA: TGTGCCAGCAGCTTAGCCGCGGGGAACCTCAATGAGCAGTTCTTC; clone size: NA; CDR3 length: 15; D gene: NA; J gene: TRBJ2-1; V gene: TRBV7-8